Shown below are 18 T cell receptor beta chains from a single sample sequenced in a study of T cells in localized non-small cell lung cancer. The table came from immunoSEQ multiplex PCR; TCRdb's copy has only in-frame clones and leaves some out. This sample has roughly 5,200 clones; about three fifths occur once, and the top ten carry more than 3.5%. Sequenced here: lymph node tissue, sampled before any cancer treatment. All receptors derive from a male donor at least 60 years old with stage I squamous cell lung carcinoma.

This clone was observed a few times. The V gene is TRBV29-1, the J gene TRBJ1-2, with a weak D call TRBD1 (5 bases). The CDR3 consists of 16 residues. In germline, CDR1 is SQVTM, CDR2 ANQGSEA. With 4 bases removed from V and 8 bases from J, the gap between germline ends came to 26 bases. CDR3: CSVGGSGRGRGGGYTF. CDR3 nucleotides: TGCAGCGTTGGGGGGAGCGGTCGTGGGAGGGGCGGCGGCTACACCTTC.

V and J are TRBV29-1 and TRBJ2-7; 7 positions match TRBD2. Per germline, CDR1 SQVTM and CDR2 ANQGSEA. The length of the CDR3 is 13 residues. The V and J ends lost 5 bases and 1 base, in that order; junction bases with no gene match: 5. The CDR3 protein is CSVLLAMSYEQYF. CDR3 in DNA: TGCAGCGTTCTACTAGCGATGTCCTACGAGCAGTACTTC.

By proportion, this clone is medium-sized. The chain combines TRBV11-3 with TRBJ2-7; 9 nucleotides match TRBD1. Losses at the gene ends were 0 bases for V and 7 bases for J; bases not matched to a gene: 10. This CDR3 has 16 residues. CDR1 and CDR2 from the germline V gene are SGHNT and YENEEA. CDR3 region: CASSLEPGQGKWEQYF. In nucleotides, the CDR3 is TGTGCCAGCAGCTTAGAACCGGGACAGGGAAAGTGGGAGCAGTACTTC.

The CDR3, as DNA: TGTGCCAGCTCACCAGGTCACGGCTACGAGCAGTACTTC. Translating gives CASSPGHGYEQYF. The chain joins TRBV18 to TRBJ2-7; D gene ambiguous. Germline CDR1 KGHSH, CDR2 LQKENI. The CDR3 totals 13 residues. Between the trimmed V and J ends, which lost 2 bases and 3 bases, there was a span of 8 bases.

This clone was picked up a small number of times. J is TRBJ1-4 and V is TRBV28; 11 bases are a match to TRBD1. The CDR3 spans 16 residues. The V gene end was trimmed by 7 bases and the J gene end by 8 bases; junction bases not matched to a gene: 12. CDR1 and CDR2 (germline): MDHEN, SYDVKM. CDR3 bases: TGTGCCAGCACCATGGACAGGGGGCTATTAGGCGAAAAACTGTTTTTT. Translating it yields CASTMDRGLLGEKLFF.

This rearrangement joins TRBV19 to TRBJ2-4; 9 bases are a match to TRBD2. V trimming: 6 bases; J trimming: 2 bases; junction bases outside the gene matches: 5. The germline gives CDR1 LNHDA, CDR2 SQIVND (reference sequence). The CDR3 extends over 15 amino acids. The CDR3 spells CASSETSGSKNIQYF. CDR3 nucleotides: TGTGCCAGTAGCGAAACTAGCGGGTCCAAAAACATTCAGTACTTC.

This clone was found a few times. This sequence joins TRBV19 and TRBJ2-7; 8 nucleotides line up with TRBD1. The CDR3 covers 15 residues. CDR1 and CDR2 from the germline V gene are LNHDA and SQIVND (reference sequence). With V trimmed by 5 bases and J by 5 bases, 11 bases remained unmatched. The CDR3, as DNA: TGTGCCAGTAGTTCCCCGAGGACAGGGAATAACGAGCAGTACTTC. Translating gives CASSSPRTGNNEQYF.

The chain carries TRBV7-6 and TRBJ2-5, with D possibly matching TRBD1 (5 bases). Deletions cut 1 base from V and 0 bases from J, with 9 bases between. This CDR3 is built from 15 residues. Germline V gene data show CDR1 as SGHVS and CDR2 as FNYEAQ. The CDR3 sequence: CASSLGAGYQETQYF. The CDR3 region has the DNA TGTGCCAGCAGCTTAGGTGCAGGGTACCAAGAGACCCAGTACTTC.

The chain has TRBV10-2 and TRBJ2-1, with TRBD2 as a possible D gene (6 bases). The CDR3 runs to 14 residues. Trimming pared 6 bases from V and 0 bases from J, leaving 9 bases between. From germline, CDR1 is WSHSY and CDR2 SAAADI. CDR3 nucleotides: TGCGCCAGCAGCCCCGGGAGCTCCTACAATGAGCAGTTCTTC. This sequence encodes CASSPGSSYNEQFF.

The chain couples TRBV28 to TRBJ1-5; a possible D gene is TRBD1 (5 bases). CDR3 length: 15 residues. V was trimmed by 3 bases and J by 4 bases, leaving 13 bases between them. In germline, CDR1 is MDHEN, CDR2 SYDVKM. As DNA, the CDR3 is TGTGCCAGCAGTTTGGTGCAGGGAACGAATCAGCCCCAGCATTTT. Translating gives CASSLVQGTNQPQHF. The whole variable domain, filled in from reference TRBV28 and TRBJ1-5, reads DVKVTQSSRYLVKRTGEKVFLECVQDMDHENMFWYRQDPGLGLRLIYFSYDVKMKEKGDIPEGYSVSREKKERFSLILESASTNQTSMYLCASSLVQGTNQPQHFGDGTRLSIL.

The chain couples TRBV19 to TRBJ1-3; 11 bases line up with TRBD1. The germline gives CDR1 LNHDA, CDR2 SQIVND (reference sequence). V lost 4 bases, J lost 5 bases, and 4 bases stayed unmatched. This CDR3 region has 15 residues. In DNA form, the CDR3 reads TGTGCCAGTAGTACCTGGACAGGGGGCCGAAACACCATATATTTT. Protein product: CASSTWTGGRNTIYF.

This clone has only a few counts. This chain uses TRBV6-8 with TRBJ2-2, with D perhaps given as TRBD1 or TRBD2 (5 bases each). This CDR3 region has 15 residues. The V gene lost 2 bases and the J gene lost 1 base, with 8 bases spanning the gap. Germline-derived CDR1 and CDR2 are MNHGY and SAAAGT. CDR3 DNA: TGTGCCAGCAGTTACGATGGGGGGAACACCGGGGAGCTGTTTTTT. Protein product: CASSYDGGNTGELFF.

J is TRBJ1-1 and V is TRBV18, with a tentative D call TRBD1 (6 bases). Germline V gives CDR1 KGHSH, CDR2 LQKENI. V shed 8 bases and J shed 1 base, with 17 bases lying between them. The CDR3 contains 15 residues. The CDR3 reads CASRLGGGQNTEAFF. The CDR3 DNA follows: TGTGCCAGCCGTTTGGGTGGGGGCCAGAACACTGAAGCTTTCTTT.

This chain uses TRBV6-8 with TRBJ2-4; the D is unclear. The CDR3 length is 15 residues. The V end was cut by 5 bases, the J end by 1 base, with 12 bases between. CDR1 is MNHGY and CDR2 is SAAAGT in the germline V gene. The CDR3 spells CASSPPLRAKNIQYF. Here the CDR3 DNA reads TGTGCCAGCAGTCCTCCTCTAAGGGCCAAAAACATTCAGTACTTC.

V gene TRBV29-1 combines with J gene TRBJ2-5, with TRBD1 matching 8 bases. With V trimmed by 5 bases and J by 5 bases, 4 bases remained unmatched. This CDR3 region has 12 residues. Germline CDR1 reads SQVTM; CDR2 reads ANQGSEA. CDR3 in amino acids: CSVLQGAETQYF. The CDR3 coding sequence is TGCAGCGTTCTTCAGGGGGCGGAGACCCAGTACTTC.

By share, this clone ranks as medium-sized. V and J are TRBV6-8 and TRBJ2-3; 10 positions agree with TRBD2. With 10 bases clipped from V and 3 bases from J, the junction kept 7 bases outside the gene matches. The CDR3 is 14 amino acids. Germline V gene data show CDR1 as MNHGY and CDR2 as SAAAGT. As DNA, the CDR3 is TGTGCCACCTTAATAGCGGGAGGAACAGATACGCAGTATTTT. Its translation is CATLIAGGTDTQYF.

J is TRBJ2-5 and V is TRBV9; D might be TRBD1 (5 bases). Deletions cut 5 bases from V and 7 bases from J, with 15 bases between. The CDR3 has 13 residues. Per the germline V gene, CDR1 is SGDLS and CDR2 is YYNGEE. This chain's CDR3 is CASSFREGATQYF. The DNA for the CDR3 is TGTGCCAGCAGTTTTAGGGAAGGGGCGACCCAGTACTTC.

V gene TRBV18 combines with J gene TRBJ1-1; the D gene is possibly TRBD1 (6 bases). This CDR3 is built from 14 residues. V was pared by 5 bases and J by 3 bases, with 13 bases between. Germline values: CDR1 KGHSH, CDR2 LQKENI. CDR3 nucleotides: TGTGCCAGCTCAGTCGGGGGCACCTACACTGAAGCTTTCTTT. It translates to CASSVGGTYTEAFF.